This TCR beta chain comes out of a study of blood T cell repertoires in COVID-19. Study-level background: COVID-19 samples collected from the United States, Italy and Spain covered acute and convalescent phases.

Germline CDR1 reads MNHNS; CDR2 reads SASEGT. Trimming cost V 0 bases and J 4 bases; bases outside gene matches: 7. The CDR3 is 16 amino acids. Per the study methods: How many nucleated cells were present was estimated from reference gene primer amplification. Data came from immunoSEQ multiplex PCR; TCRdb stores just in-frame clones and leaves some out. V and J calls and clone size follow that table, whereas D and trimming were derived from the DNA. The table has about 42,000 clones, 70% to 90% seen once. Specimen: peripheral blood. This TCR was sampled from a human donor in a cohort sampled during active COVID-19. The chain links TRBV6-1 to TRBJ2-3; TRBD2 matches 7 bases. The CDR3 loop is CASSEAGREFADTQYF. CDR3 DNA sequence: TGTGCCAGCAGTGAAGCGGGGCGGGAGTTCGCAGATACGCAGTATTTT.